The 20 T cell receptor beta chains below were found in one sample sequenced in a study of blood T cell repertoires in COVID-19 (dated by TCRdb to the early 2020s). The library relied on the immunoSEQ multiplex PCR assay. Not all clones reach the TCRdb copy of this immuneACCESS table, which keeps in-frame sequences only. Checked studies attribute under half of the gap to unresolved V genes and leave the rest unexplained. For this sample the table gives 65,000 to 95,000 clones, of which more than 70% were detected only once. The ten top clones hold about 2.7% of the sample. The sequencing sample was made of peripheral blood. All receptors derive from a man aged 65 to 85 with active or convalescent COVID-19.

This clone was seen a single time. This sequence joins TRBV6-1 and TRBJ2-1; the match to TRBD2 covers 7 bases. This CDR3 comprises 14 residues. CDR1 is MNHNS and CDR2 is SASEGT in the germline V gene. Unmatched junction bases numbered 2, after V lost 3 bases and J lost 3 bases. Written as DNA, the CDR3 is TGTGCCAGCAGTGATGGCGGGAGCTACAATGAGCAGTTCTTC. Translation gives CASSDGGSYNEQFF.

The chain carries TRBV19 and TRBJ2-2, with TRBD2 matching 10 bases. Germline CDR1 and CDR2: LNHDA and SQIVND (reference sequence). The CDR3 spans 14 residues. V shed 11 bases and J 8 bases; nucleotides not matched to a gene: 11. The CDR3 protein is CAGQRLAGAGELFF. The CDR3 DNA follows: TGTGCCGGCCAGAGGCTAGCGGGAGCAGGGGAGCTGTTTTTT.

The genes are TRBV28 and TRBJ2-2; TRBD2 matches 10 bases. The J segment lost 5 bases and the V segment lost 5 bases, leaving 8 bases of the junction unmatched. The CDR3 runs to 16 residues. The germline V gene encodes CDR1 MDHEN and CDR2 SYDVKM. The CDR3 region is CASSGSGRAVTGELFF. In nucleotides, the CDR3 is TGTGCCAGCAGTGGGAGCGGGAGGGCCGTGACCGGGGAGCTGTTTTTT.

CDR3 loop: CASSLLGHLYEQYF. CDR3 DNA sequence: TGTGCCAGCAGTTTATTGGGACACCTCTACGAGCAGTACTTC. The V call is TRBV28, the J call TRBJ2-7; weak D call: TRBD1 (6 bases). The CDR3 spans 14 residues. Germline-derived CDR1 and CDR2 are MDHEN and SYDVKM. Trimming pared 1 base from V and 3 bases from J, leaving 10 bases between.

CDR3 coding DNA: TGTGCCAGCAGCAAAATAGACTGCAGCGAGCAGTACTTC. This translates into CASSKIDCSEQYF. The chain carries TRBV21-1 and TRBJ2-7; the listed D gene, TRBD2, was not tested against the DNA. TRBV21-1 is described as a pseudogene. CDR3 size: 13 residues.

This chain connects TRBV25-1 to TRBJ1-5; D unclear. The germline V and J ends were trimmed by 3 bases and 4 bases, with 4 bases remaining between them. Germline V gene lookup returns CDR1 MGHDK and CDR2 SYGVNS. The length of the CDR3 is 12 residues. CDR3: CASSETNQPQHF. The CDR3 DNA follows: TGTGCCAGCAGTGAGACTAATCAGCCCCAGCATTTT.

CDR3 protein: CASSISQGAYGYTF. The DNA of the CDR3 is TGTGCCAGTAGTATTTCACAGGGGGCTTATGGCTACACCTTC. The chain is built from TRBV19 and TRBJ1-2; 9 bases line up with TRBD1. The V and J ends lost 3 bases and 5 bases, in that order; junction bases with no gene match: 4. Germline V gene lookup returns CDR1 LNHDA and CDR2 SQIVND (reference sequence). The CDR3 runs 14 residues.

The rearrangement uses TRBV7-9 and TRBJ1-2, with 10 bases lining up with TRBD1. Germline assignment: CDR1 SEHNR and CDR2 FQNEAQ (reference sequence). The CDR3 covers 15 residues. The junction had 9 bases not matched to a gene; V was cut back by 3 bases and J by 8 bases. The CDR3 DNA sequence: TGTGCCAGCAGCTTCCCGGGGGGACAGGGGACCGGCTACACCTTC. Its protein product is CASSFPGGQGTGYTF.

This chain links TRBV4-2 with TRBJ2-1, with 8 bases that match TRBD2. The CDR3 runs to 15 residues. The V and J ends lost 4 bases and 4 bases, in that order; junction bases with no gene match: 6. Germline V gene lookup returns CDR1 LGHNA and CDR2 YNFKEQ. The DNA for the CDR3 is TGTGCCAGCAGCCCCAGGTTAGCGGGGTACAATGAGCAGTTCTTC. This codes for CASSPRLAGYNEQFF.

The V and J genes are TRBV30 and TRBJ1-4; possibly TRBD1 for D (5 bases). Per germline, CDR1 GTSNPN and CDR2 SVGIG (reference sequence). The CDR3 totals 13 residues. V lost 0 bases, J lost 7 bases, and 9 bases lay in between. CDR3: CAWSVIGAEKLFF. Written as DNA, the CDR3 is TGTGCCTGGAGTGTAATAGGGGCTGAAAAACTGTTTTTT.

This clone has just one count. V and J are TRBV6-5 and TRBJ1-5; 8 bases fit TRBD1. The ends lost 6 bases at V and 9 bases at J; junction bases unmatched: 13. The CDR3 loop spans 15 amino acids. Germline CDR1 MNHEY, CDR2 SVGAGI. CDR3 protein: CASRTRTGSFGPQHF. CDR3 bases: TGTGCCAGCAGGACCCGGACAGGGTCTTTCGGGCCCCAGCATTTT.

V gene TRBV5-6 combines with J gene TRBJ2-2, with 8 positions matching TRBD1. The J segment lost 5 bases and the V segment lost 0 bases, leaving 6 bases of the junction unmatched. Germline CDR1 and CDR2: SGHDT and YYEEEE. This CDR3 is 16 amino acids long. CDR3 residues: CASSLDPRGRTGELFF. The CDR3 DNA is TGTGCCAGCAGCTTGGATCCCAGGGGGCGGACCGGGGAGCTGTTTTTT.

The J gene is TRBJ2-3, the V gene TRBV6-1; D gene unclear. Germline-derived CDR1 and CDR2 are MNHNS and SASEGT. This CDR3 spans 14 amino acids. The V end was cut by 2 bases, the J end by 1 base, with 7 bases between. The CDR3 DNA is TGTGCCAGCAGTGAACTACGAGGCACAGATACGCAGTATTTT. It is translated as CASSELRGTDTQYF.

This clone showed up just once. This sequence joins TRBV5-4 and TRBJ1-5; 9 bases agree with TRBD1. Germline trimming cut 2 bases from V and 1 base from J; bases unmatched to any gene: 4. Germline lookup yields CDR1 SGHNT and CDR2 YYREEE (reference sequence). The CDR3 runs 16 residues. The CDR3 coding sequence is TGTGCCAGCAGCTTCGGTGGGACAGGGAGCAATCAGCCCCAGCATTTT. It codes for CASSFGGTGSNQPQHF.

Here the CDR3 DNA reads TGTGCCACCAGCAGAAAGCGGGACAGCACAGATACGCAGTATTTT. Protein sequence: CATSRKRDSTDTQYF. This rearrangement joins TRBV15 to TRBJ2-3, with 7 bases fitting TRBD2. The CDR3 contains 15 residues. The germline V gene encodes CDR1 LNHNV and CDR2 YYDKDF (reference sequence). Trimming removed 2 bases from V and 0 bases from J; junction bases left unmatched: 2.

This clone was detected only once. The chain carries TRBV5-1 and TRBJ1-2; no firm D call. Trimming pared 1 base from V and 6 bases from J, leaving 19 bases between. The germline gives CDR1 SGHRS, CDR2 YFSETQ. CDR3 length: 16 residues. CDR3 bases: TGCGCCAGCAGCTTGAGAGGCAGTGGAATTCGGCATGGCTACACCTTC. This codes for CASSLRGSGIRHGYTF.

The V call is TRBV19, the J call TRBJ1-2, with D possibly matching TRBD1 (6 bases). The V end was cut by 6 bases, the J end by 0 bases, with 14 bases between. CDR1 LNHDA and CDR2 SQIVND come from the germline V gene (reference sequence). The CDR3 extends over 15 amino acids. The CDR3 reads CASRTSGQTNYGYTF. DNA for the CDR3: TGTGCCAGTAGAACCTCGGGACAAACTAACTATGGCTACACCTTC.

This clone appeared once. The chain uses TRBV12-3 or TRBV12-4 and TRBJ1-2; D unresolved. Trimming cost V 3 bases and J 7 bases, with 9 bases left between them. CDR3 size: 12 residues. The CDR3 DNA sequence: TGTGCCAGCAGTTTCAGGCGGGTTGGCTACACCTTC. This codes for CASSFRRVGYTF.

The chain has TRBV19 and TRBJ1-1, with D perhaps matching TRBD1 (6 bases). Germline V CDR1 and CDR2: LNHDA, SQIVND (reference sequence). Trimming stripped 10 bases from V and 1 base from J, with 22 bases between. This CDR3 comprises 16 residues. This chain's CDR3 is CATKKGDGPSNTEAFF. In DNA form, the CDR3 reads TGTGCCACCAAAAAGGGGGACGGTCCTTCGAACACTGAAGCTTTCTTT.

CDR3 sequence: CASGSGQGSGNTIYF. DNA for the CDR3: TGTGCTAGTGGTTCGGGACAGGGGTCTGGAAACACCATATATTTT. The chain links TRBV12-5 to TRBJ1-3; TRBD1 matches at 10 bases. The CDR3 sequence is 15 residues long. V was pared by 4 bases and J by 1 base, with 1 base of the junction left unmatched. The germline CDR1 and CDR2 sequences are LGHNT and FRNRAP.